These T cell receptor beta chains were read from a single sample in a study of identical twins. Via MiXCR, TCRdb re-called the 5' RACE reads, giving one row per CDR3 protein. Here the sample spans fewer than 550,000 distinct CDR3 sequences, about 13% being singletons. A further study also used this sample, focusing on yellow fever vaccine responses in identical twins.

Sequenced: CD4+ T cells sorted from blood. The receptors come from a woman between 18 and 29 years old in good health. Both conserved end residues are part of each CDR3. The D gene is left open where the match is weak. Expanded clones get a size class; other rows say once, few or many, or leave the size out.

>NA|NA|TRBV7-9|13|TRBJ2-5
CASSLLGVATQYF
TGTGCCAGCAGCTTACTAGGGGTGGCGACCCAGTACTTC
>many|TRBD2|TRBV5-1|16|TRBJ2-7
CASSRSTSGTHYEQYF
TGCGCCAGCAGCCGTTCAACTAGCGGGACTCACTACGAGCAGTACTTC
>few|NA|TRBV4-3|15|TRBJ1-4
CASSPQGETNEKLFF
TGCGCCAGCAGCCCTCAAGGGGAGACTAATGAAAAACTGTTTTTT
>NA|NA|TRBV18|15|TRBJ2-3
CASSPPSESTDTQYF
TGTGCCAGCTCACCACCTAGCGAGAGCACAGATACGCAGTATTTT
>few|TRBD1|TRBV15|16|TRBJ2-7
CATSRLGTGGDYEQYF
TGTGCCACCAGCAGGCTAGGGACAGGGGGAGACTACGAGCAGTACTTC
>few|NA|TRBV5-1|13|TRBJ2-1
CASSLERAGEQFF
TGCGCCAGCAGCTTGGAGCGGGCGGGTGAGCAGTTCTTC
>NA|NA|TRBV7-9|13|TRBJ2-1
CASLLGSYNEQFF
TGTGCCAGCCTCCTAGGCTCCTACAATGAGCAGTTCTTC
>many|NA|TRBV11-1|19|TRBJ2-3
CASSPRRDSKLSSTDTQYF
TGTGCCAGCAGCCCGAGGCGGGACAGCAAGCTTTCTAGCACAGATACGCAGTATTTT
>few|NA|TRBV3-1|11|TRBJ2-1
CASSLREEQFF
TGTGCCAGCAGCCTCAGGGAAGAGCAGTTCTTC
>NA|TRBD1|TRBV19|17|TRBJ2-3
CASSRRPGQGATDTQYF
TGTGCCAGTAGTAGAAGGCCGGGACAGGGGGCAACAGATACGCAGTATTTT
>few|NA|TRBV2|13|TRBJ1-5
CASRDEDNQPQHF
TGTGCCAGTCGGGACGAAGACAATCAGCCCCAGCATTTT
>NA|NA|TRBV7-9|11|TRBJ2-5
CASNPLETQYF
TGTGCCAGCAACCCCCTGGAGACCCAGTACTTC
>many|TRBD1|TRBV3-1|14|TRBJ2-7
CASSQARGRGEQYF
TGTGCCAGCAGCCAAGCCAGGGGGCGAGGCGAGCAGTACTTC
>NA|TRBD1|TRBV9|16|TRBJ1-5
CASSVAFGQVYQPQHF
TGTGCCAGCAGCGTAGCATTCGGACAGGTGTATCAGCCCCAGCATTTT
>NA|TRBD1|TRBV30|14|TRBJ2-1
CAWTPGQGRNEQFF
TGTGCCTGGACCCCGGGACAGGGCCGGAATGAGCAGTTCTTC
>NA|NA|TRBV18|14|TRBJ2-7
CASSPMEGPYEQYF
TGTGCCAGCTCACCAATGGAGGGGCCCTACGAGCAGTACTTC
>few|NA|TRBV12-3/TRBV12-4|13|TRBJ1-2
CASSLGTARGYTF
TGTGCCAGCAGTTTGGGGACGGCGAGAGGCTACACCTTC
>few|TRBD2|TRBV4-3|13|TRBJ2-3
CASSRGLADTQYF
TGCGCCAGCAGCCGGGGACTAGCGGATACGCAGTATTTT
>many|NA|TRBV7-2|13|TRBJ2-4
CASSLEAKNIQYF
TGTGCCAGCAGTCTGGAGGCCAAAAACATTCAGTACTTC
>many|NA|TRBV12-3/TRBV12-4|12|TRBJ1-5
CASSPKNQPQHF
TGTGCCAGCAGTCCAAAGAATCAGCCCCAGCATTTT
>NA|NA|TRBV6-5|11|TRBJ2-1
CASSYLSEQFF
TGTGCCAGCAGTTACCTTAGTGAGCAGTTCTTC
>few|NA|TRBV6-2/TRBV6-3|16|TRBJ1-2
CASSYSGSSSSGGYTF
TGTGCCAGCAGTTACTCTGGGAGCTCCTCCTCGGGGGGCTACACCTTC
>few|NA|TRBV6-2/TRBV6-3|14|TRBJ2-1
CASRLEGIINEQFF
TGTGCCAGCAGGCTGGAGGGCATTATCAATGAGCAGTTCTTC
>many|TRBD2|TRBV11-1|15|TRBJ2-1
CASSFELAGVNEQFF
TGTGCCAGCAGCTTTGAACTAGCGGGAGTGAATGAGCAGTTCTTC
>few|TRBD2|TRBV7-9|15|TRBJ2-5
CASTGTSGSAETQYF
TGTGCCAGCACCGGGACTAGCGGGAGTGCAGAGACCCAGTACTTC
>few|TRBD2|TRBV12-5|21|TRBJ2-5
CASGLGGTGTANIAGVKTQYF
TGTGCTAGTGGTTTGGGGGGTACCGGGACGGCCAACATAGCGGGAGTGAAGACCCAGTACTTC
>many|NA|TRBV12-3/TRBV12-4|12|TRBJ2-7
CASRLGTYEQYF
TGTGCCAGCAGACTTGGGACGTACGAGCAGTACTTC
>few|TRBD2|TRBV24-1|18|TRBJ2-5
CATSDPPSTSGSGETQYF
TGTGCCACCAGTGACCCCCCATCGACTAGCGGGAGTGGGGAGACCCAGTACTTC
>few|NA|TRBV30|14|TRBJ2-4
CAWSPPLSKNIQYF
TGTGCCTGGAGCCCCCCTCTGTCCAAAAACATTCAGTACTTC
>few|NA|TRBV6-5|12|TRBJ2-3
CATRSTTDTQYF
TGTGCCACCCGGTCCACCACAGATACGCAGTATTTT
>NA|NA|TRBV30|10|TRBJ2-3
CASRTVSEYF
TGTGCCTCCCGCACGGTCTCTGAGTATTTT
>many|NA|TRBV12-3/TRBV12-4|17|TRBJ2-2
CASSFGGIGRGTGELFF
TGTGCCAGCAGTTTCGGCGGTATAGGTCGCGGCACCGGGGAGCTGTTTTTT
>few|TRBD1|TRBV19|15|TRBJ1-5
CASRTGTNSNQPQHF
TGTGCCAGTAGGACAGGGACAAATAGCAATCAGCCCCAGCATTTT
>NA|NA|TRBV7-8|13|TRBJ2-3
CASSHTDGNTQYF
TGTGCCAGCAGCCATACGGACGGGAATACGCAGTATTTT
>few|TRBD2|TRBV13|17|TRBJ2-7
CASSPRGLAGDIGEQYF
TGTGCCAGCAGCCCCCGGGGACTAGCGGGAGATATTGGCGAGCAGTACTTC
>NA|NA|TRBV20-1|14|TRBJ1-5
CSARPQGSNQPQHF
TGCAGTGCTAGACCCCAGGGGAGCAATCAGCCCCAGCATTTT
>NA|NA|TRBV21-1|18|TRBJ2-3
CASSPGTSGGRGTDTQYF
TGTGCCAGCAGCCCCGGGACTAGCGGGGGGAGGGGCACAGATACGCAGTATTTT
>few|TRBD1|TRBV20-1|14|TRBJ2-5
CSARYGQGTKTQYF
TGCAGTGCTAGATACGGACAGGGCACGAAGACCCAGTACTTC
>few|NA|TRBV6-5|13|TRBJ2-3
CASSYKGEDTQYF
TGTGCCAGCAGTTACAAAGGGGAAGATACGCAGTATTTT
>NA|TRBD2|TRBV27|15|TRBJ2-1
CASRPSGRVYNEQFF
TGTGCCAGCAGACCTAGCGGGAGGGTCTACAATGAGCAGTTCTTC
>few|TRBD2|TRBV3-1|18|TRBJ2-7
CASSSRLAGGTLSSEQYF
TGTGCCAGCAGCTCTCGACTAGCGGGGGGGACTTTGTCGTCCGAGCAGTACTTC
>many|TRBD2|TRBV20-1|16|TRBJ2-1
CSARDLAGLYYNEQFF
TGCAGTGCTAGAGATCTCGCGGGACTATACTACAATGAGCAGTTCTTC